The clone carrying this TCR beta chain was picked up one time. What it binds is unknown. The source of the sample is a study of shared clonotypes between healthy human individuals. Study results and caveats: Exclusively blood specimens were collected; tissue repertoires likely differ. Sorted-subset sequencing, rarefaction showed, was incomplete despite large depth.

Samples underwent the assay at deep level. Only in-frame clones appear in the TCRdb table, and some are missing; sequencing was by immunoSEQ multiplex PCR. The profile shows 1.4 million or so clones, around 98.5% of them singletons. The split of CD4+ cells yielded CD45RA+ naive and CD45RA-negative memory subsets. The V end was cut by 2 bases, the J end by 8 bases, with 17 bases between. The CDR3 totals 15 residues. Germline V gene data show CDR1 as SEHNR and CDR2 as FQNEAQ (reference sequence). This chain joins TRBV7-9 and TRBJ2-3; a possible D gene is TRBD2 (6 bases). This receptor was obtained from a man aged 30-40 years in good health. Sequenced sample: naive CD4+ T cells sorted from blood. Subset meaning: CD45RA+ positively selected. CDR3 amino acids: CASSLLTTLGGTQYF. DNA of the CDR3: TGTGCCAGCAGCTTATTAACGACACTGGGGGGTACGCAGTATTTT.